This is a list of T cell receptor beta chains from one sample in a study of cytomegalovirus exposure and HLA in healthy donors. The protocol was immunoSEQ multiplex PCR, while the TCRdb copy is restricted to in-frame clones and leaves out a portion. The data contain approximately 99,000 clones, around 80% of them singletons. Sequenced: PBMCs. Receptors originate from a male donor in good health and CMV-seropositive. Both conserved end residues are part of each CDR3. The order of the fields is J gene, D gene, CDR3 length, clone size, V gene, CDR3 DNA, CDR3 protein. D genes are given only for firm matches. Size is stated for part of the rows, as once, few or many counts, or as a class when the clone is expanded.

J gene: TRBJ2-3; D gene: TRBD1; CDR3 length: 16; clone size: NA; V gene: TRBV29-1; CDR3 DNA: TGCAGCGTTGCCGGGGGGAGGACAGGGGGCGCAGATACGCAGTATTTT; CDR3 protein: CSVAGGRTGGADTQYF
J gene: TRBJ2-7; D gene: TRBD1; CDR3 length: 14; clone size: NA; V gene: TRBV7-6; CDR3 DNA: TGTGCCACCACCCGGACAGGCAATTCCTACGAGCAGTACTTC; CDR3 protein: CATTRTGNSYEQYF
J gene: TRBJ1-5; D gene: NA; CDR3 length: 15; clone size: NA; V gene: TRBV19; CDR3 DNA: TGTGCCAGTAGTCTCCGCCGAGCGGGGGATCAGCCCCAGCATTTT; CDR3 protein: CASSLRRAGDQPQHF
J gene: TRBJ2-3; D gene: NA; CDR3 length: 18; clone size: NA; V gene: TRBV4-2; CDR3 DNA: TGTGCCAGCAGCCAAGGGGGCCCAGGGGCCCTTGGACTAGATACGCAGTATTTT; CDR3 protein: CASSQGGPGALGLDTQYF
J gene: TRBJ1-1; D gene: TRBD1; CDR3 length: 13; clone size: NA; V gene: TRBV7-2; CDR3 DNA: TGTGCCAGCAGCCACGGACAGGAGATTGAAGCTTTCTTT; CDR3 protein: CASSHGQEIEAFF
J gene: TRBJ1-2; D gene: NA; CDR3 length: 15; clone size: NA; V gene: TRBV19; CDR3 DNA: TGTGCCAGTAGTATCCAAGGGACACCTGACTATGGCTACACCTTC; CDR3 protein: CASSIQGTPDYGYTF
J gene: TRBJ2-5; D gene: TRBD2; CDR3 length: 14; clone size: NA; V gene: TRBV4-1; CDR3 DNA: TGCGCCAGCAGCCATCTAGCGGGCCCAGAGACCCAGTACTTC; CDR3 protein: CASSHLAGPETQYF
J gene: TRBJ2-7; D gene: NA; CDR3 length: 13; clone size: NA; V gene: TRBV27; CDR3 DNA: TGTGCCAGCAGTTTATCGTGGGGAGACGAGCAGTACTTC; CDR3 protein: CASSLSWGDEQYF
J gene: TRBJ2-1; D gene: TRBD1; CDR3 length: 14; clone size: NA; V gene: TRBV6-1; CDR3 DNA: TGTGCCAGCAGCAGGGACAGGGGGCTCAATGAGCAGTTCTTC; CDR3 protein: CASSRDRGLNEQFF
J gene: TRBJ2-1; D gene: TRBD1; CDR3 length: 15; clone size: NA; V gene: TRBV5-6; CDR3 DNA: TGTGCCAGCAGCCCGGGACAGGGGGCGAGGGATGAGCAGTTCTTC; CDR3 protein: CASSPGQGARDEQFF
J gene: TRBJ1-1; D gene: NA; CDR3 length: 16; clone size: NA; V gene: TRBV5-4; CDR3 DNA: TGTGCCAGCAGCTTGGTACCCCTAGAGAGGGGGACTGAAGCTTTCTTT; CDR3 protein: CASSLVPLERGTEAFF
J gene: TRBJ1-3; D gene: NA; CDR3 length: 12; clone size: few; V gene: TRBV5-6; CDR3 DNA: TGTGCCAGCAGCTCCTCCACAGGCACCATATATTTT; CDR3 protein: CASSSSTGTIYF
J gene: TRBJ1-2; D gene: NA; CDR3 length: 13; clone size: NA; V gene: TRBV7-3; CDR3 DNA: TGTGCCAGCAGCCCCGGTAGGAGCTATGGCTACACCTTC; CDR3 protein: CASSPGRSYGYTF
J gene: TRBJ1-1; D gene: TRBD1; CDR3 length: 14; clone size: NA; V gene: TRBV25-1; CDR3 DNA: TGTGCCAGCAGTGCGCCCTACCGGGGACAGGAAGCTTTCTTT; CDR3 protein: CASSAPYRGQEAFF
J gene: TRBJ2-7; D gene: NA; CDR3 length: 14; clone size: few; V gene: TRBV7-8; CDR3 DNA: TGTGCCAGCAGCTTCGGGGAGTTCCTAGGCGAGCAGTACTTC; CDR3 protein: CASSFGEFLGEQYF
J gene: TRBJ1-1; D gene: NA; CDR3 length: 15; clone size: few; V gene: TRBV29-1; CDR3 DNA: TGCAGCGTGGGGGGTGGGGGAGGGGTAGATGCTGAAGCTTTCTTT; CDR3 protein: CSVGGGGGVDAEAFF
J gene: TRBJ2-7; D gene: NA; CDR3 length: 13; clone size: NA; V gene: TRBV5-1; CDR3 DNA: TGCGCCAGCAGCAAACTACAGGGATACGAGCAGTACTTC; CDR3 protein: CASSKLQGYEQYF
J gene: TRBJ1-5; D gene: TRBD1; CDR3 length: 15; clone size: NA; V gene: TRBV6-1; CDR3 DNA: TGTGCCAGCAGTGAATTTAGAGGGGGCTTGCAGCCCCAGCATTTT; CDR3 protein: CASSEFRGGLQPQHF
J gene: TRBJ2-1; D gene: NA; CDR3 length: 16; clone size: NA; V gene: TRBV30; CDR3 DNA: TGTGCCTGGTCCTCTGCTCTCCGGACTTTCTACAATGAGCAGTTCTTC; CDR3 protein: CAWSSALRTFYNEQFF
J gene: TRBJ1-2; D gene: TRBD1; CDR3 length: 13; clone size: NA; V gene: TRBV30; CDR3 DNA: TGTGCCTGCCCCCCCGGGCAGGGGGGAGGCTACACCTTC; CDR3 protein: CACPPGQGGGYTF
J gene: TRBJ2-7; D gene: NA; CDR3 length: 12; clone size: NA; V gene: TRBV30; CDR3 DNA: TGTGCCTGGAGCTCAACCGGACAGAGGAGGAACTTC; CDR3 protein: CAWSSTGQRRNF
J gene: TRBJ2-5; D gene: TRBD2; CDR3 length: 17; clone size: NA; V gene: TRBV4-1; CDR3 DNA: TGCGCCAGCAGCCAAAGACGTAGCGGGGGGGCCCAAGAGACCCAGTACTTC; CDR3 protein: CASSQRRSGGAQETQYF
J gene: TRBJ1-3; D gene: TRBD1; CDR3 length: 16; clone size: NA; V gene: TRBV13; CDR3 DNA: TGTGCCAGCAGCCTGACAGGGGGATTTTCTGGAAACACCATATATTTT; CDR3 protein: CASSLTGGFSGNTIYF
J gene: TRBJ2-1; D gene: NA; CDR3 length: 12; clone size: NA; V gene: TRBV5-1; CDR3 DNA: TGCGCCAGCAGCCCGGGGTTCCATGAGCAGTTCTTC; CDR3 protein: CASSPGFHEQFF
J gene: TRBJ2-4; D gene: NA; CDR3 length: 15; clone size: NA; V gene: TRBV7-2; CDR3 DNA: TGTGCCAGCAGCTTAGGGTTTCAGGGTGGAGACATTCAGTACTTC; CDR3 protein: CASSLGFQGGDIQYF
J gene: TRBJ2-1; D gene: TRBD1; CDR3 length: 15; clone size: NA; V gene: TRBV5-4; CDR3 DNA: TGTGCCAGCAGTTCGGACAGGGGACTCTACAATGAGCAGTTCTTC; CDR3 protein: CASSSDRGLYNEQFF
J gene: TRBJ2-3; D gene: TRBD1; CDR3 length: 15; clone size: NA; V gene: TRBV9; CDR3 DNA: TGTGCCAGCAGCCCAGAGGGGGCAGGGCCCGATACGCAGTATTTT; CDR3 protein: CASSPEGAGPDTQYF
J gene: TRBJ1-2; D gene: TRBD1; CDR3 length: 14; clone size: NA; V gene: TRBV5-1; CDR3 DNA: TGCGCCAGCAGCCTAGACAGGGCCGACTATGGCTACACCTTC; CDR3 protein: CASSLDRADYGYTF
J gene: TRBJ1-1; D gene: TRBD1; CDR3 length: 16; clone size: NA; V gene: TRBV6-1; CDR3 DNA: TGTGCCAGCAGTGAAGAGGACAGGGGGCTTGCCACTGAAGCTTTCTTT; CDR3 protein: CASSEEDRGLATEAFF
J gene: TRBJ2-5; D gene: NA; CDR3 length: 14; clone size: NA; V gene: TRBV5-1; CDR3 DNA: TGCGCCAGCAGACCGGGACTCCAAGGGGAGACCCAGTACTTC; CDR3 protein: CASRPGLQGETQYF
J gene: TRBJ2-7; D gene: TRBD2; CDR3 length: 13; clone size: few; V gene: TRBV15; CDR3 DNA: TGTGCCACCAGGCACCGGGAGGAGTACGAGCAGTACTTC; CDR3 protein: CATRHREEYEQYF
J gene: TRBJ2-3; D gene: TRBD1; CDR3 length: 13; clone size: NA; V gene: TRBV5-1; CDR3 DNA: TGCGCCAGCAGCTTGGAGGGGGCCCCTACGCAGTATTTT; CDR3 protein: CASSLEGAPTQYF
J gene: TRBJ2-7; D gene: NA; CDR3 length: 15; clone size: NA; V gene: TRBV27; CDR3 DNA: TGTGCCAGCAGTTTAGGGCCAGGGGTTGGTTACGAGCAGTACTTC; CDR3 protein: CASSLGPGVGYEQYF
J gene: TRBJ2-1; D gene: TRBD1; CDR3 length: 13; clone size: NA; V gene: TRBV30; CDR3 DNA: TGTGCCTGGGCCGGGACAGGTCACAATGAGCAGTTCTTC; CDR3 protein: CAWAGTGHNEQFF
J gene: TRBJ1-6; D gene: NA; CDR3 length: 16; clone size: NA; V gene: TRBV5-1; CDR3 DNA: TGCGCCAGCAGCTTGGGCGCAGCTAGCTATAATTCACCCCTCCACTTT; CDR3 protein: CASSLGAASYNSPLHF
J gene: TRBJ2-3; D gene: TRBD2; CDR3 length: 14; clone size: NA; V gene: TRBV6-5; CDR3 DNA: TGTGCCAGCGCTAGCGGGGATGCGGCAGATACGCAGTATTTT; CDR3 protein: CASASGDAADTQYF
J gene: TRBJ2-4; D gene: TRBD1; CDR3 length: 21; clone size: NA; V gene: TRBV19; CDR3 DNA: TGTGCCAGTAGTACGAGGGAGATACAGGGGAACCCCTTTTTAGCCAAAAACATTCAGTACTTC; CDR3 protein: CASSTREIQGNPFLAKNIQYF
J gene: TRBJ2-3; D gene: NA; CDR3 length: 16; clone size: NA; V gene: TRBV6-5; CDR3 DNA: TGTGCCAGCAGTTACTCTTCGTTCTCTAGCACAGATACGCAGTATTTT; CDR3 protein: CASSYSSFSSTDTQYF
J gene: TRBJ1-6; D gene: TRBD1; CDR3 length: 14; clone size: NA; V gene: TRBV2; CDR3 DNA: TGTGCCAGCAGGACGACAGGGCTTGGGTCACCCCTCCACTTT; CDR3 protein: CASRTTGLGSPLHF
J gene: TRBJ2-1; D gene: TRBD2; CDR3 length: 14; clone size: NA; V gene: TRBV27; CDR3 DNA: TGTGCCAGCAGTTTTGCGACTAGCGGGGGACTTCAGTTCTTC; CDR3 protein: CASSFATSGGLQFF
J gene: TRBJ1-2; D gene: NA; CDR3 length: 11; clone size: NA; V gene: TRBV20-1; CDR3 DNA: TGCAGTGCTAGTTTCGGGGTTGGCTACACCTTC; CDR3 protein: CSASFGVGYTF
J gene: TRBJ2-2; D gene: NA; CDR3 length: 13; clone size: NA; V gene: TRBV7-8; CDR3 DNA: TGTGCCAGCAGCCTGGGACATGCGAGGGAGCTGTTTTTT; CDR3 protein: CASSLGHARELFF
J gene: TRBJ2-2; D gene: TRBD1; CDR3 length: 15; clone size: NA; V gene: TRBV2; CDR3 DNA: TGTGCCAGCAGCCGACAGGGGGCGAAGGGCGGGGAGCTGTTTTTT; CDR3 protein: CASSRQGAKGGELFF
J gene: TRBJ1-3; D gene: TRBD1; CDR3 length: 16; clone size: NA; V gene: TRBV5-4; CDR3 DNA: TGTGCCAGCAGCTCTGGGCGGACAGGGAGGGGAAACACCATATATTTT; CDR3 protein: CASSSGRTGRGNTIYF
J gene: TRBJ1-2; D gene: NA; CDR3 length: 14; clone size: NA; V gene: TRBV7-9; CDR3 DNA: TGTGCCAGCAGCTCCCACGGGGCTAACTATGGCTACACCTTC; CDR3 protein: CASSSHGANYGYTF